This is a list of T cell receptor beta chains from one sample in a study of CD8 T cells in Susac syndrome. MiXCR was run by TCRdb on the immunoSEQ multiplex PCR reads, yielding one entry per CDR3 protein. The profile covers about 73,000 distinct CDR3 sequences, with about 95% appearing a single time and just under 0.4% taken by the ten largest. The specimen was CD8+ T cells from PBMCs. Receptors originate from a human donor with multiple sclerosis. CDR3s include the opening cysteine and the closing phenylalanine or tryptophan. A D gene is named only where the DNA matches it firmly. Only part of the rows carry a size: once, few, many, or a class if the clone is expanded.

NA	NA	TRBV12-3/TRBV12-4	TRBJ2-7	CASSLRPDRDYEQYF	TGTGCCAGCAGTTTAAGGCCCGACCGGGACTACGAGCAGTACTTC
NA	NA	TRBV3-1	TRBJ2-5	CASSQDRRMWGRQETQYF	TGTGCCAGCAGCCAAGATAGGAGGATGTGGGGGCGACAAGAGACCCAGTACTTC
NA	NA	TRBV7-9	TRBJ2-7	CASSLVNAGIYEQYF	TGTGCCAGCAGCTTAGTTAACGCGGGAATCTACGAGCAGTACTTC
NA	NA	TRBV12-3/TRBV12-4	TRBJ1-2	CASSSDLNYGYTF	TGTGCCAGCAGTTCGGATCTTAACTATGGCTACACCTTC
TRBD2	once	TRBV6-2/TRBV6-3	TRBJ2-3	CASSYNGGSADTQYF	TGTGCCAGCAGTTACAACGGCGGGAGCGCAGATACGCAGTATTTT
NA	NA	TRBV20-1	TRBJ1-1	CSARGGGLQLEAFF	TGCAGTGCTAGAGGGGGGGGGTTACAACTTGAAGCTTTCTTT
NA	NA	TRBV29-1	TRBJ1-2	CSVETRSGAPTGGYTF	TGCAGCGTTGAAACTCGGTCGGGAGCCCCAACGGGTGGCTACACCTTC
TRBD2	NA	TRBV27	TRBJ2-3	CASNNASGRFTDTQYF	TGTGCCAGCAACAATGCTAGCGGGAGGTTTACAGATACGCAGTATTTT
TRBD1	NA	TRBV11-2	TRBJ1-2	CASSQGQTFNYGYTF	TGTGCCAGCAGCCAGGGACAGACCTTTAACTATGGCTACACCTTC
TRBD1	NA	TRBV29-1	TRBJ1-1	CSVLTGWGNTEAFF	TGCAGCGTCCTGACAGGGTGGGGAAACACTGAAGCTTTCTTT